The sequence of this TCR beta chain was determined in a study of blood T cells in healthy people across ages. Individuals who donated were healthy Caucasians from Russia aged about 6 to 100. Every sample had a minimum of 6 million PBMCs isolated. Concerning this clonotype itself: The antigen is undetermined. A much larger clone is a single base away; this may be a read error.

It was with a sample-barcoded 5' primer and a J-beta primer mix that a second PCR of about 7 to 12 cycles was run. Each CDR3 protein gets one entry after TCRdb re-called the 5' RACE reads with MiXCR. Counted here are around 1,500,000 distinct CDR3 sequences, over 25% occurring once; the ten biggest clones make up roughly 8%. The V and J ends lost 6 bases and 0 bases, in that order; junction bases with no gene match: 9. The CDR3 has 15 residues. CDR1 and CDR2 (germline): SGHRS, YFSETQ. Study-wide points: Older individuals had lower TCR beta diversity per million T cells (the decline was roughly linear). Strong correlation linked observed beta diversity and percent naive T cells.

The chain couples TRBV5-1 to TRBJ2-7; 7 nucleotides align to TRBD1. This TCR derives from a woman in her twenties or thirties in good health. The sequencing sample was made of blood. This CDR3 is CASNTAGTDSYEQYF. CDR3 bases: TGCGCCAGCAACACAGCCGGGACAGACTCCTACGAGCAGTACTTC.